This T cell receptor beta chain emerged from a study of T cells in Graves' hyperthyroidism and ophthalmopathy. The V end lost 4 bases, the J end lost 2 bases, and 13 bases lay between the germline ends. Germline CDR1 and CDR2: SGDLS and YYNGEE. This CDR3 region has 16 residues. TCR beta CDR3 regions were amplified from RNA. TCR CDR3 underwent first-round RT-PCR with the HTBI primer set. TCRdb processed the multiplex PCR reads anew with MiXCR; each CDR3 protein has one entry. This sample has 650,000 to 800,000 distinct CDR3 sequences; roughly 45% occur once, and the top ten carry 7% to 7.5%. The chain couples TRBV9 to TRBJ2-6; a possible D gene is TRBD2 (7 bases). The TCR was taken from an adult man with Graves' disease, either hyperthyroidism or ophthalmopathy (not recorded which). The sample was peripheral blood or thyroid tissue (not recorded which). Here the CDR3 reads CASSPEGGPGANVLTF. The DNA of the CDR3 is TGTGCCAGCAGCCCGGAGGGGGGGCCTGGGGCCAACGTCCTGACTTTC. The full variable domain, with the rest looked up from reference TRBV9 and TRBJ2-6, is DSGVTQTPKHLITATGQRVTLRCSPRSGDLSVYWYQQSLDQGLQFLIQYYNGEERAKGNILERFSAQQFPDLHSELNLSSLELGDSALYFCASSPEGGPGANVLTFGAGSRLTVL.